This T cell receptor beta chain appears in the sequencing data of a study of lymphopenia after photon versus proton radiotherapy. Notes on the study in general: Only patients who died were analyzed for survival; proton advantage is unproven. After the lymphocyte nadir, photon-treated repertoires showed oligoclonal expansion, especially of CD8+ Temra cells.

Here immunoSEQ multiplex PCR was the method, and the copy in TCRdb shows in-frame clones only, minus some. The profile shows about 40,000 clones, around 83% of them singletons. In the case of this clone: Its antigen is not known.

Per the germline V gene, CDR1 is SGHRS and CDR2 is YFSETQ. CDR3 length equals 15 residues. With 3 bases clipped from V and 8 bases from J, the junction kept 9 bases outside the gene matches. This chain joins TRBV5-1 and TRBJ2-1, with 9 nucleotides matching TRBD1. Sequencing used peripheral blood, obtained from a patient treated with proton-based radiotherapy. This clonotype was sampled from a woman in her 70s with pancreatic cancer. Some clones in this sample may be carry-over from other donors' samples. The CDR3 spells CASSWGTGTLDEQFF. The CDR3 DNA sequence: TGCGCCAGCAGCTGGGGGACAGGGACTCTCGATGAGCAGTTCTTC.